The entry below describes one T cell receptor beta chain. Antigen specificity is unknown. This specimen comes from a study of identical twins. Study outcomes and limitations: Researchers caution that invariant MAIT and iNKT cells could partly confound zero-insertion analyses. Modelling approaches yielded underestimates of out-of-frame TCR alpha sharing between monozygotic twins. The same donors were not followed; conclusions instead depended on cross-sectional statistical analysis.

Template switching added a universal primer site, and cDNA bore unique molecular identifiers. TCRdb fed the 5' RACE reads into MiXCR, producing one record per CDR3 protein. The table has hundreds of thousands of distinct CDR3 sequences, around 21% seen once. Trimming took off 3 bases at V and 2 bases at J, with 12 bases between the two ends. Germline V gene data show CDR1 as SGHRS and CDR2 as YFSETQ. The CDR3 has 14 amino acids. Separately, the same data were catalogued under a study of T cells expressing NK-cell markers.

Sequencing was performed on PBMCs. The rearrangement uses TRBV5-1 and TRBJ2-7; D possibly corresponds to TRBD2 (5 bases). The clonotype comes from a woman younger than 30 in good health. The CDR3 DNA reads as TGCGCCAGCAGCTACACCTCCGGGACCTACGAGCAGTACTTC. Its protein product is CASSYTSGTYEQYF.